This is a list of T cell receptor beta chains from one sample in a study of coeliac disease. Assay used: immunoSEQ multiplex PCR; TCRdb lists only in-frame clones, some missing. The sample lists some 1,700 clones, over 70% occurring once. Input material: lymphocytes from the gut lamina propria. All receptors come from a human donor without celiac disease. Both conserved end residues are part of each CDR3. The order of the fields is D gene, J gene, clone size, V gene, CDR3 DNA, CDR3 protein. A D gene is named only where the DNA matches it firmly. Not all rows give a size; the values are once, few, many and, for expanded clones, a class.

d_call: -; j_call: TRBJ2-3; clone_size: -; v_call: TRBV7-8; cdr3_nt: TGTGCCAGCAGCTTTGGGCCGGGACTCACGACAGATACGCAGTATTTT; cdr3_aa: CASSFGPGLTTDTQYF
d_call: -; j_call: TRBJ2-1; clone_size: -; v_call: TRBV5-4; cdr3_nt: TGTGCCAGCAGCTTGGAGGGAGGACCTTACAATGAGCAGTTCTTC; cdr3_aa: CASSLEGGPYNEQFF
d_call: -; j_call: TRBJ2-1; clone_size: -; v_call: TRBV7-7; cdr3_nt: TGTGCTAGCAGCTTATCCCCATACAATGAGCAGTTCTTC; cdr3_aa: CASSLSPYNEQFF
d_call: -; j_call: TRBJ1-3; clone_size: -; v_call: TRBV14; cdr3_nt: TGTGCCAGCAGCGACCGGGGTCGAAACACCATATATTTT; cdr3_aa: CASSDRGRNTIYF
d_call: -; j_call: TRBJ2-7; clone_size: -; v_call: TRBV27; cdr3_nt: TGTGCCAGCAGTCCGACTTGGGGAGGAGGCGAGCAGTACTTC; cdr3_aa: CASSPTWGGGEQYF
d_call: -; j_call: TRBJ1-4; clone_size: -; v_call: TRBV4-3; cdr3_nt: TGCGCCAGCCAATCTGAATCCTTGGGCAAACTGTTTTTT; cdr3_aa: CASQSESLGKLFF
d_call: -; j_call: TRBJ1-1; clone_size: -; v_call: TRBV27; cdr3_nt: TGTGCCAGCAGTTCACAGGGTGGCAACACTGAAGCTTTCTTT; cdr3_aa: CASSSQGGNTEAFF
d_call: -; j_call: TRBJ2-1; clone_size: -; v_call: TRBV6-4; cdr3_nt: TGTGCCAGCAGTGACGAGTATCGGCGGAATGAGCAGTTCTTC; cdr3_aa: CASSDEYRRNEQFF
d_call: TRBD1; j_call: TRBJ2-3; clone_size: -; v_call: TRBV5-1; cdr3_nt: TGCGCCAGCAGCCCGGGACAGGGAACAGATACGCAGTATTTT; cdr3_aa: CASSPGQGTDTQYF
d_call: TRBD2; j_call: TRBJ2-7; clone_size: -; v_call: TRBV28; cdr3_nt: TGTGCCAGCAGCTCCCCGACGGGACTAGCGGGAGTCGAGCAGTACTTC; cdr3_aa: CASSSPTGLAGVEQYF
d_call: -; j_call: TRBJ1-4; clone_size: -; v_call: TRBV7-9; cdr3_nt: TGTGCCAGCAGCTCCCCCTTACAGGGTGCTAATGAAAAACTGTTTTTT; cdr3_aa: CASSSPLQGANEKLFF
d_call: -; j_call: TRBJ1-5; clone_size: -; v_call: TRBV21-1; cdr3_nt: TGTGCCAGCAGACGATCCCTAGCACATTGGCATCATCAGCCCCAGCATTTT; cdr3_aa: CASRRSLAHWHHQPQHF
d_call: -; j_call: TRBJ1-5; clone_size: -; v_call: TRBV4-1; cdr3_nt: TGCGCCAGCAGCCCTCGGGGGGATAGCAATCAGCCCCAGCATTTT; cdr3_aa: CASSPRGDSNQPQHF
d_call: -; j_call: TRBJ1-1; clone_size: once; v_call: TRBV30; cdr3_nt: TGTGCCTGGAGTGACAGTTGGGAGCGAGAAGCTTTCTTT; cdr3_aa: CAWSDSWEREAFF
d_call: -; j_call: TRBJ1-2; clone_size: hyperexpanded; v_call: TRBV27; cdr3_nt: TGTGCCAGCAGGCCTCTTACCGGGACTTATGGCTACACCTTC; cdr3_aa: CASRPLTGTYGYTF
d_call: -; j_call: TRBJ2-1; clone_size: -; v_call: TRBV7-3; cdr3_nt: TGTGCCAGCAGCCCGAATCTTTTGAGCTCCTACAATGAGCAGTTCTTC; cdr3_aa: CASSPNLLSSYNEQFF
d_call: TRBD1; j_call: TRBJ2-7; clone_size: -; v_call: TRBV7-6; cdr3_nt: TGTGCCAGCAGTCGGGACAGGGGTTACGAGCAGTACTTC; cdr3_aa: CASSRDRGYEQYF
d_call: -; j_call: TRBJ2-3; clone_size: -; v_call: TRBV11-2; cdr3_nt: TGTGCCAGCAGCTTAGCCCTGGAGGGCCCGGGGGATACGCAGTATTTT; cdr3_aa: CASSLALEGPGDTQYF
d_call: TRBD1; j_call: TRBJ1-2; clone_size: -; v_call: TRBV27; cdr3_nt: TGTGCCAGCAGTTTTCGAGGGGGCGGGAACTATGGCTACACCTTC; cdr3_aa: CASSFRGGGNYGYTF
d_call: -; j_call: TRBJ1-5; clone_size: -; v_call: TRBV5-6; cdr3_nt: TGTGCCAGCAGCTTGGCGGGAGGAGGCAATCAGCCCCAGCATTTT; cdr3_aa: CASSLAGGGNQPQHF
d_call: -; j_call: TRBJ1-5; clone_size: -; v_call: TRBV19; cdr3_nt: TGTGCCAGTAGTGGGGCAGGAGGGCAGCCCCAGCATTTT; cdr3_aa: CASSGAGGQPQHF
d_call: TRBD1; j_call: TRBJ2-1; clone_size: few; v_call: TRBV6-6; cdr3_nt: TGTGCCAGCAGTTATACAGGGGCTGAGCAGTTCTTC; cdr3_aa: CASSYTGAEQFF
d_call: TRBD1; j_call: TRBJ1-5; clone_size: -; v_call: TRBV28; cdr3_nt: TGTGCCAGCAGAAAGTTTGGGACAGGGGGTAATGGCAATCAGCCCCAGCATTTT; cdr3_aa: CASRKFGTGGNGNQPQHF
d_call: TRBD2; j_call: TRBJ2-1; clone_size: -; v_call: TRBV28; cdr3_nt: TGTGCCAGCGGACTAGCGGGCGCATACAATGAGCAGTTCTTC; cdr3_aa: CASGLAGAYNEQFF
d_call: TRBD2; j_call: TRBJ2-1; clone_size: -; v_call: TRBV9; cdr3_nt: TGTGCCAGCCAGGGACTAGCGGGAGGGGATGAGCAGTTCTTC; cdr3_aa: CASQGLAGGDEQFF
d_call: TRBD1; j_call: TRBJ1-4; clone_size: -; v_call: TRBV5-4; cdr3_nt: TGTGCCAGCAGCTTGGATAGGGGGCCCAATGAAAAACTGTTTTTT; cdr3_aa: CASSLDRGPNEKLFF